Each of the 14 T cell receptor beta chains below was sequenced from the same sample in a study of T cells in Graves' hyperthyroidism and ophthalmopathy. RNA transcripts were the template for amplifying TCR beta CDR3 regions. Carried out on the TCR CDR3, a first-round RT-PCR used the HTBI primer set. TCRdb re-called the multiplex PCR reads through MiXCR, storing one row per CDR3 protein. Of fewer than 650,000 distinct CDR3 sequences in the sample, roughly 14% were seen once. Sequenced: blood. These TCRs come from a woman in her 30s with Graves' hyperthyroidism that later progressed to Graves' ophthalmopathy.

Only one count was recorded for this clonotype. The CDR3 is CASSQEEESSYEQYF. The CDR3, as DNA: TGCGCCAGCAGCCAAGAGGAGGAGAGCTCCTACGAGCAGTACTTC. The chain employs TRBV4-1 and TRBJ2-7; D might be TRBD2 (5 bases). This CDR3 spans 15 amino acids. The V gene lost 0 bases and the J gene lost 0 bases, with 9 bases spanning the gap. Germline V CDR1 and CDR2: MGHRA, YSYEKL.

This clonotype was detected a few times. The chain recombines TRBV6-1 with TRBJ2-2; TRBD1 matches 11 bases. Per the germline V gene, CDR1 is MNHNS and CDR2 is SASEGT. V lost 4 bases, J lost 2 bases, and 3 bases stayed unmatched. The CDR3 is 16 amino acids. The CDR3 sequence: CASSGGQGANTGELFF. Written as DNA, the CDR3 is TGTGCCAGCAGTGGCGGACAGGGGGCTAACACCGGGGAGCTGTTTTTT.

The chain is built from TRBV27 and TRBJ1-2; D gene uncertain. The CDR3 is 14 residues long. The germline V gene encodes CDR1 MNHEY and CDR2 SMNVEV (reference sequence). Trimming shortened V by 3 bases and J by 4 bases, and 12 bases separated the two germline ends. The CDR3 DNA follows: TGTGCCAGCAGTTTCGATGTCAGCTCCTATGGCTACACCTTC. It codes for CASSFDVSSYGYTF.

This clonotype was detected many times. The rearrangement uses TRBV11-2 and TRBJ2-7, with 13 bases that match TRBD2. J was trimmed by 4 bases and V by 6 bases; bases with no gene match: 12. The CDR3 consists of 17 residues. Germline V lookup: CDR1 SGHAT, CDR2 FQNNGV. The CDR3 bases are TGTGCCAGCAGACCATCTAGGACTAGCGGGAGACGGTACGAGCAGTACTTC. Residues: CASRPSRTSGRRYEQYF.

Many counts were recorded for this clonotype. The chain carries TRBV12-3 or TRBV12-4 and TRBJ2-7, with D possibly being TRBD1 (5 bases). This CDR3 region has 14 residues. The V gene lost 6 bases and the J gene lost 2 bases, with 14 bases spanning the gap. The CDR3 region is CASSSGLKTYEQYF. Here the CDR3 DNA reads TGTGCCAGCAGCTCAGGGTTGAAGACCTACGAGCAGTACTTC.

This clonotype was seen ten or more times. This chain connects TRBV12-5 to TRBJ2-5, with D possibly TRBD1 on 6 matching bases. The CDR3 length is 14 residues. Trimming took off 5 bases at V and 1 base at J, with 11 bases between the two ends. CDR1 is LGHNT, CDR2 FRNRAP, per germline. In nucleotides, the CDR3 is TGTGCTAGTGGTCGGACAGAACCCCAAGAGACCCAGTACTTC. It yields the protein CASGRTEPQETQYF.

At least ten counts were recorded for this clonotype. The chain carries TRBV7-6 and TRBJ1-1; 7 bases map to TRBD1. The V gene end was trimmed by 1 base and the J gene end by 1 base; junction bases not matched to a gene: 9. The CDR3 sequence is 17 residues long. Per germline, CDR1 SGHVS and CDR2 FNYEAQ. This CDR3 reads CASSLDGTVGENTEAFF. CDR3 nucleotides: TGTGCCAGCAGCTTAGACGGGACAGTGGGTGAGAACACTGAAGCTTTCTTT. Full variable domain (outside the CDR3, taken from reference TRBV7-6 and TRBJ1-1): GAGVSQSPRYKVTKRGQDVALRCDPISGHVSLYWYRQALGQGPEFLTYFNYEAQQDKSGLPNDRFSAERPEGSISTLTIQRTEQRDSAMYRCASSLDGTVGENTEAFFGQGTRLTVV.

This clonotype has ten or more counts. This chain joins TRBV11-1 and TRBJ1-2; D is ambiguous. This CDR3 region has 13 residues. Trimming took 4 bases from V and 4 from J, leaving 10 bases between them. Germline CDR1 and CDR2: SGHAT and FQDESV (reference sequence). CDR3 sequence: CASSSAAFYGYTF. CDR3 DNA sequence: TGTGCCAGCAGCTCCGCAGCGTTCTATGGCTACACCTTC.

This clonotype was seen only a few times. The CDR3 here is CASSAPGHKNEKLFF. CDR3 nucleotides: TGTGCCAGCAGCGCCCCGGGACACAAGAATGAAAAACTGTTTTTT. The chain uses TRBV9 and TRBJ1-4; a weak D match, TRBD1 (6 bases). CDR1 and CDR2 from the germline V gene are SGDLS and YYNGEE. Trimming took off 3 bases at V and 5 bases at J, with 14 bases between the two ends. This CDR3 has 15 residues.

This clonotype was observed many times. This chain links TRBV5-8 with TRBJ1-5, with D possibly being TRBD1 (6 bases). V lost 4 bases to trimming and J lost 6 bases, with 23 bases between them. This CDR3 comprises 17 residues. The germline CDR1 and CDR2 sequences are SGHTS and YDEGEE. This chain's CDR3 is CASSKRRDTQWGQPQHF. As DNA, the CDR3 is TGTGCCAGCAGCAAACGCCGGGACACCCAATGGGGTCAGCCCCAGCATTTT.

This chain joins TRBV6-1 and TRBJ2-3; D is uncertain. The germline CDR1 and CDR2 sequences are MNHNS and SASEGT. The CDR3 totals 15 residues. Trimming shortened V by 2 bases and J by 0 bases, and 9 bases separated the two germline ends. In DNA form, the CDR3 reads TGTGCCAGCAGTGAATTGTACTCTAGCACAGATACGCAGTATTTT. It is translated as CASSELYSSTDTQYF.

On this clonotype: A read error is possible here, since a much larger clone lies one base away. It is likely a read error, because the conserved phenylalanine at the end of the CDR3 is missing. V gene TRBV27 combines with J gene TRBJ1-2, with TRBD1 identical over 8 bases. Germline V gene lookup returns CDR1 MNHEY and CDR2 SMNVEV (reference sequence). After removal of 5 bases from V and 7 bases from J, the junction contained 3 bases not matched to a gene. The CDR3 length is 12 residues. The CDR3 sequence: CASSETGGGYTL. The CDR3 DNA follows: TGTGCCAGCAGTGAAACAGGGGGTGGCTACACCCTC.

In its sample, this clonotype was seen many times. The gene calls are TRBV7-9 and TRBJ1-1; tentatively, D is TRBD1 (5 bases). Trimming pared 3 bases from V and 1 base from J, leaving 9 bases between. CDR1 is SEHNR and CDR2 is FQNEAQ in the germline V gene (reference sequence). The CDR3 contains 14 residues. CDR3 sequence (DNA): TGTGCCAGCAGCTTTATCGACAGGAACACTGAAGCTTTCTTT. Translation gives CASSFIDRNTEAFF.

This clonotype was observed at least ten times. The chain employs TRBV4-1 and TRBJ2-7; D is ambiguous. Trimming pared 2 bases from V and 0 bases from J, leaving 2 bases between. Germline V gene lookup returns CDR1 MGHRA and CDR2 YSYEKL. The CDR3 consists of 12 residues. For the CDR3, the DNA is TGCGCCAGCAGCCAATTCTCCTACGAGCAGTACTTC. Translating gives CASSQFSYEQYF.